This TCR beta chain originates from a study of blood T cell repertoires in COVID-19. Study information: From the United States, Italy and Spain came samples of acute and convalescent COVID-19. Nucleic acid was either cDNA or gDNA, and it came from T cells, B-cell-depleted T cells, or PBMCs.

Germline V gene data show CDR1 as PRHDT and CDR2 as FYEKMQ (reference sequence). This CDR3 spans 16 amino acids. Unmatched junction bases numbered 1, after V lost 0 bases and J lost 2 bases. How the authors handled the data: Estimation of nucleated cell counts relied on the amplification of reference gene primers. Using immunoSEQ multiplex PCR, the repertoire was profiled, and TCRdb retains in-frame clones only, with some absent. The DNA was the basis for D and trimming; V, J and clone size are from that table. The sample comprises a few hundred thousand clones, approximately 78% of which are singletons, and roughly 3.4% rests with the top ten.

The sequenced sample was peripheral blood. This TCR came from a woman under 30 with acute or convalescent COVID-19. This chain connects TRBV13 to TRBJ2-7; 13 bases agree with TRBD2. This chain's CDR3 is CASSLGGTSGTYEQYF. The CDR3 DNA reads as TGTGCCAGCAGCTTAGGTGGGACTAGCGGGACCTACGAGCAGTACTTC.